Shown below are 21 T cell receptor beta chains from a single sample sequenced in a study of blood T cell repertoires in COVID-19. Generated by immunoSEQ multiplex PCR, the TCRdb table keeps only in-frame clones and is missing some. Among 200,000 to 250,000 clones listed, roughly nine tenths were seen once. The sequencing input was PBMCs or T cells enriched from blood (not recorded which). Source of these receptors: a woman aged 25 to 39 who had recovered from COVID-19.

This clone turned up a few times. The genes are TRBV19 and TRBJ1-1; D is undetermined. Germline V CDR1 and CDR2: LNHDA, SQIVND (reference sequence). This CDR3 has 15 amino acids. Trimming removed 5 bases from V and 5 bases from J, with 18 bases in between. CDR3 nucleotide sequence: TGTGCCAGTAGTGACTCCGGGCAGGCGGGGACTGAAGCTTTCTTT. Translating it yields CASSDSGQAGTEAFF.

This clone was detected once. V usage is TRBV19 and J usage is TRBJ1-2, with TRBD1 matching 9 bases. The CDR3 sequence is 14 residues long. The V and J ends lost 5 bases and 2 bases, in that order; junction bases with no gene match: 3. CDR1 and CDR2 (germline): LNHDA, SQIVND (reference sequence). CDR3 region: CASSLGTGNYGYTF. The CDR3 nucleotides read TGTGCCAGTAGTCTCGGGACAGGGAACTATGGCTACACCTTC.

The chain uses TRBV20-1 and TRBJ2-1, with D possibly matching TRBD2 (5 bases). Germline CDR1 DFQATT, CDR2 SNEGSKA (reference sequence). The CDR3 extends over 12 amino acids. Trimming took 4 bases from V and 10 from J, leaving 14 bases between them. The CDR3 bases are TGCAGTGCTAATGAGGGTTATAGCGAGCAGTTCTTC. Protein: CSANEGYSEQFF.

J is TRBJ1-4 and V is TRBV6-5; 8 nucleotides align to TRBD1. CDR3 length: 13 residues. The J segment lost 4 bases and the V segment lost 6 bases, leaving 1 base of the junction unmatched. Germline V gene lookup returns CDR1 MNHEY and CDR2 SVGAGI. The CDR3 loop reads CASRGQDNEKLFF. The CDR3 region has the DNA TGTGCCAGCAGGGGACAGGATAATGAAAAACTGTTTTTT.

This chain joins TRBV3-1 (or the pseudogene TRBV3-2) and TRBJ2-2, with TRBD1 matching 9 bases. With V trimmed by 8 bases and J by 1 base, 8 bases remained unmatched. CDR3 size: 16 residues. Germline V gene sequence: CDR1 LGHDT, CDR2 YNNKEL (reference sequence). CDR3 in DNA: TGTGCCAGCGCAACGAGGACAGGGGAGAACACCGGGGAGCTGTTTTTT. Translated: CASATRTGENTGELFF.

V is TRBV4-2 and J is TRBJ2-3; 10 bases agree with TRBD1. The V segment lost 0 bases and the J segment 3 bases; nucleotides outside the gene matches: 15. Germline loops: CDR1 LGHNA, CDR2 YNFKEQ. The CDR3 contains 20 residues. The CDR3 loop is CASSQDLRRDRGPRTDTQYF. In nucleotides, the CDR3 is TGTGCCAGCAGCCAAGATCTTCGGCGGGACAGGGGCCCTAGGACAGATACGCAGTATTTT.

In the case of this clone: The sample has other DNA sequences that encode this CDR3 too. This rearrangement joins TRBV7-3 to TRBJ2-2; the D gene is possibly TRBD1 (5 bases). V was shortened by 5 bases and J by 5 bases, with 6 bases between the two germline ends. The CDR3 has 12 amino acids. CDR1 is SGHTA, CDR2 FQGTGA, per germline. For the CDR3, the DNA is TGTGCCAGCAGCCCAGGGACCGGGGAGCTGTTTTTT. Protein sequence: CASSPGTGELFF.

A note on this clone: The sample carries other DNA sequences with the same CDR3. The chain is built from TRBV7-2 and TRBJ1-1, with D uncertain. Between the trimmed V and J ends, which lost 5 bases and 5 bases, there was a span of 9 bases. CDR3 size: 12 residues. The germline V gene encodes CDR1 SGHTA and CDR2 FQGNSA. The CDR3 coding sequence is TGTGCCAGCAGCCCTAGAGGAACTGAAGCTTTCTTT. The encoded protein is CASSPRGTEAFF. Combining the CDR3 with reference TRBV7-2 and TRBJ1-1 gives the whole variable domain GAGVSQSPSNKVTEKGKDVELRCDPISGHTALYWYRQSLGQGLEFLIYFQGNSAPDKSGLPSDRFSAERTGGSVSTLTIQRTQQEDSAVYLCASSPRGTEAFFGQGTRLTVV.

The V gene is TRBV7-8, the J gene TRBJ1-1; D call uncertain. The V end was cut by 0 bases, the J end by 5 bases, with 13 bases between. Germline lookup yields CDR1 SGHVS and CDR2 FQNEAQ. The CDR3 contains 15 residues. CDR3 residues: CASSLAASGHTEAFF. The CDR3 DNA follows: TGTGCCAGCAGCTTAGCAGCCTCTGGGCATACTGAAGCTTTCTTT. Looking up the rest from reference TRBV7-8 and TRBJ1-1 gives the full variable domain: GAGVSQSPRYKVAKRGQDVALRCDPISGHVSLFWYQQALGQGPEFLTYFQNEAQLDKSGLPSDRFFAERPEGSVSTLKIQRTQQEDSAVYLCASSLAASGHTEAFFGQGTRLTVV.

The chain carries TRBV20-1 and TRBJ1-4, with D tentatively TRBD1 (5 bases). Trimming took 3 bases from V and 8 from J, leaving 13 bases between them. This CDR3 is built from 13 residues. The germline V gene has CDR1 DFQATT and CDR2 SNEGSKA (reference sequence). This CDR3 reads CSASPQGGEKLFF. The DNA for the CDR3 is TGCAGTGCTAGTCCGCAGGGTGGGGAAAAACTGTTTTTT.

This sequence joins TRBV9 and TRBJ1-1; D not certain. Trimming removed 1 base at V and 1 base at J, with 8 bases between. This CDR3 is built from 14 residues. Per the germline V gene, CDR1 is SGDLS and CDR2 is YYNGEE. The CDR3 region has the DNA TGTGCCAGCAGCGTAAGCCCGTCGAACACTGAAGCTTTCTTT. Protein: CASSVSPSNTEAFF.

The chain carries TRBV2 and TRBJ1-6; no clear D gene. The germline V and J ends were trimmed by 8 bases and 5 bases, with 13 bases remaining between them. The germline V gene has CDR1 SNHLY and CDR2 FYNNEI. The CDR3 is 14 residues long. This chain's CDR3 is CASLHGGNNSPLHF. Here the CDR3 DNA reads TGTGCCAGCCTCCATGGAGGGAATAATTCACCCCTCCACTTT. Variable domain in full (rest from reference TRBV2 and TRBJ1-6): EPEVTQTPSHQVTQMGQEVILRCVPISNHLYFYWYRQILGQKVEFLVSFYNNEISEKSEIFDDQFSVERPDGSNFTLKIRSTKLEDSAMYFCASLHGGNNSPLHFGNGTRLTVT.

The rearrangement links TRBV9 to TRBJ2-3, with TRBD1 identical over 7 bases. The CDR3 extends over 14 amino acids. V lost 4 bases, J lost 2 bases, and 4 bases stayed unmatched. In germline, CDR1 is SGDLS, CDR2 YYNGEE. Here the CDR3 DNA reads TGTGCCAGCAGCAAAGGACAGGACACAGATACGCAGTATTTT. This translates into CASSKGQDTDTQYF.

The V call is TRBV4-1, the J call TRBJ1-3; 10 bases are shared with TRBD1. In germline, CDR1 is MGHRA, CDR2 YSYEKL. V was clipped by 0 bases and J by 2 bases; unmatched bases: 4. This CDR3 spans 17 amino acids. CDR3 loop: CASSQDWTGGTGNTIYF. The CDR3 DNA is TGCGCCAGCAGCCAAGATTGGACAGGGGGGACTGGAAACACCATATATTTT.

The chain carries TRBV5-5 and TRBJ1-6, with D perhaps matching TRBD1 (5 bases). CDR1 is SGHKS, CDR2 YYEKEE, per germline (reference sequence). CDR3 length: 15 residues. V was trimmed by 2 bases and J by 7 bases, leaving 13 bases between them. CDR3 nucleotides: TGTGCCAGCAGCTTAGAGCGACAGCCGAATTCACCCCTCCACTTT. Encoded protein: CASSLERQPNSPLHF.

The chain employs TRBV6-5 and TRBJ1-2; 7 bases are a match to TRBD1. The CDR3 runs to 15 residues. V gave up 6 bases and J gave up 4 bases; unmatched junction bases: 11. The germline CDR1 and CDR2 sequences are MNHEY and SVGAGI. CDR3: CASSPTLAGGYGYTF. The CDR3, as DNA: TGTGCCAGCAGCCCCACTTTAGCAGGGGGCTATGGCTACACCTTC.

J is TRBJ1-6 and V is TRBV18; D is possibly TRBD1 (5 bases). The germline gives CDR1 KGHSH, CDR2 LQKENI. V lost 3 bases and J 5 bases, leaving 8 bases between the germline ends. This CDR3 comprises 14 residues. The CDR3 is CASSPGQDNSPLHF. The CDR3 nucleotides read TGTGCCAGCTCACCGGGGCAGGATAATTCACCCCTCCACTTT.

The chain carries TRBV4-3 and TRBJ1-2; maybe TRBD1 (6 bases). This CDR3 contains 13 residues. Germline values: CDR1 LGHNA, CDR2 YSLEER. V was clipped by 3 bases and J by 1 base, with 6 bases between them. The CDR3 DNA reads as TGCGCCAGCAGCCAGGGACATAACTATGGCTACACCTTC. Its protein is CASSQGHNYGYTF.

The CDR3: CASSLAGGAGTDTQYF. Written as DNA, the CDR3 is TGTGCCAGCAGCTTAGCCGGCGGGGCTGGCACAGATACGCAGTATTTT. The chain links TRBV7-2 to TRBJ2-3; D may be TRBD2 (6 bases). This CDR3 is built from 16 residues. CDR1 and CDR2 (germline): SGHTA, FQGNSA. V shed 0 bases and J shed 1 base, with 11 bases lying between them.

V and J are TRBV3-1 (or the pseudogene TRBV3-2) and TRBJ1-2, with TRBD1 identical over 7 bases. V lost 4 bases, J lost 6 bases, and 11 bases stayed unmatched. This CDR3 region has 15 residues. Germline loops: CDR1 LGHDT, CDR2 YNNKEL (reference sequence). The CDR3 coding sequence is TGTGCCAGCAGCCCCAGACAGGGAGGCTTGGATGGCTACACCTTC. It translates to CASSPRQGGLDGYTF.

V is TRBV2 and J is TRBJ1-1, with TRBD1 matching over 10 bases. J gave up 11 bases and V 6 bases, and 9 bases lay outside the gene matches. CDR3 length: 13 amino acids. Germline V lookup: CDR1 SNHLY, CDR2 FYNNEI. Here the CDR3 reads CASRGLGTGDAFF. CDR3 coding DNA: TGTGCCAGCAGGGGGTTAGGGACAGGGGACGCTTTCTTT.